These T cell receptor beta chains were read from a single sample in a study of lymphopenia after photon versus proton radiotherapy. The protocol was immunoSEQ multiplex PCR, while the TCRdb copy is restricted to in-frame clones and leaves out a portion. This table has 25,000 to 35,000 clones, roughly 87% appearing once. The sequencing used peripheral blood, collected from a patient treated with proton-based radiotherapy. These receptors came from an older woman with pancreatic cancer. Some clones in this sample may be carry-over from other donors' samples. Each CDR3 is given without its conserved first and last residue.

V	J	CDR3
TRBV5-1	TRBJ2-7	ASSTDQGGEQY
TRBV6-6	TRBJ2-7	ASSYLPGREYEQY
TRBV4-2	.	ASSQAGLAGGRSYEQY
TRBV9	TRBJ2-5	ASSGLQTGRETQY
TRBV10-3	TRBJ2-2	AISEWGGLNTGELF
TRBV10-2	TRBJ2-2	ASSESRTGELF
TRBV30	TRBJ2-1	AWIRTSGRIWDEQF
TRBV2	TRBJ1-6	ASETGANSPLH
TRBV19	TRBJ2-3	ASSRDGTPDTQY
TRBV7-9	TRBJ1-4	ASSLGTGELF
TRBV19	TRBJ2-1	ASTRSPGLDEQF
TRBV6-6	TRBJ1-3	ASSARQGTSGNTIY
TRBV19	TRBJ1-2	ASSTRDGLFYGYT
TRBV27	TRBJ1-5	ASRSVIRGQPQH
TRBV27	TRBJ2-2	ASSNEEGRVGELF
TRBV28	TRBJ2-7	ASSQTVPYEQY
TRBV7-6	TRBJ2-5	ASGTSGVAQY
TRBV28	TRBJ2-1	ASSRRLSGANEQF
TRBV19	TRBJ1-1	ASSRQGEGTEAF
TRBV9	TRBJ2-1	ASSVELAGLNNEQF
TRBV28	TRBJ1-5	ASMKMSGNQPQH
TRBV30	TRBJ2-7	AWGTSGRFEQY
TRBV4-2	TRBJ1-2	ASSQDRASHYGYT
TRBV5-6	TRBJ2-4	ASSPDLGTGENIQY
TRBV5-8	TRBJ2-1	ASSLGNEQF
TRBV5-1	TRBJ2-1	ASSSLAGVYNEQF
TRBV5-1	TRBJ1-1	ASSWDSRGTEAF
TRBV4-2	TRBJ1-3	ASSRTFPSGNTIY
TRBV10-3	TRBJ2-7	AISDGLAGGYEQY
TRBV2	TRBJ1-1	ASRPGTGGTEAF
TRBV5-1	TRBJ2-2	ASSSSFTNTGELF
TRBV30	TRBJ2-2	AWSRMGITGELF
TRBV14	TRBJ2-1	ASSQGAGRMDNEQF
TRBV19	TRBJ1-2	ASSQTGNYGYT
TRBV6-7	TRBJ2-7	ASSTTSGVCYEQY
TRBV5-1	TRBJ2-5	ASSRDQAGTQY
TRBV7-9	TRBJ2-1	ASSLGTGNEQF
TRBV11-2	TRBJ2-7	ASSVSGSGSGEQY
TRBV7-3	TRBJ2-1	ASNPSGGNEQF
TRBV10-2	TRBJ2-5	ASSEHQETQY
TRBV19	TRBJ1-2	ASSSRTGDYGYT
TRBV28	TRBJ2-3	ASSLSVAGGGKDTQY
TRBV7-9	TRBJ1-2	ASSPSPYGYT
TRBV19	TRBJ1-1	ASSISKGRGEAF
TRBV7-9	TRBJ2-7	ASSLVQEQY
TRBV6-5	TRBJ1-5	ASRDGQSNQPQH